Listed here is a single TCR beta chain. Antigen: not known. The PCR employed 60 Vbeta primers together with 13 Jbeta primers. Sequenced by immunoSEQ multiplex PCR; TCRdb stores in-frame clones only, minus some. In the table there are approximately 110,000 clones, 60% to 85% of which are singletons. This specimen comes from a study of cytomegalovirus exposure and HLA in healthy donors. Notes on the study in general: The HLA-A and HLA-B alleles of most subjects were reportedly predicted accurately from TCR beta sequences.

The V gene end was trimmed by 5 bases and the J gene end by 4 bases; junction bases not matched to a gene: 6. CDR1 and CDR2 (germline): SQVTM, ANQGSEA. The CDR3 is 15 residues long. This chain uses TRBV29-1 with TRBJ2-3, with 13 bases aligning to TRBD2. This clonotype was sampled from a man aged 45 to 65 in good health and CMV-seronegative. The material sequenced was PBMCs. Here the CDR3 reads CSVSETSGGADTQYF. CDR3 coding DNA: TGCAGCGTTTCGGAAACTAGCGGGGGGGCAGATACGCAGTATTTT.